The 4 T cell receptor beta chains given below trace back to one sample, sequenced in a study of blood T cell repertoires in COVID-19. The repertoire was sequenced with immunoSEQ multiplex PCR; TCRdb's copy has only in-frame clones and lacks some. Of about 210,000 clones in the sample, approximately 80% were seen once. Specimen: peripheral blood. These receptors all come from a woman aged 80 or older with COVID-19, enrolled during active disease.

This chain links TRBV3-1 (or the pseudogene TRBV3-2) with TRBJ1-1, with a possible D match to TRBD1 (6 bases). The ends were cut back, 2 bases at V and 3 bases at J, with 10 bases in the middle. This CDR3 has 14 amino acids. Per the germline V gene, CDR1 is LGHDT and CDR2 is YNNKEL (reference sequence). CDR3 nucleotides: TGTGCCAGCAGCCAACCTACAGGGCACACTGAAGCTTTCTTT. Amino acid sequence: CASSQPTGHTEAFF.

This clone was counted between two and nine times. The chain couples TRBV6-5 to TRBJ2-1, with a tentative D call TRBD1 (5 bases). V lost 6 bases and J 0 bases, leaving 12 bases between the germline ends. The germline CDR1 and CDR2 sequences are MNHEY and SVGAGI. This CDR3 has 15 residues. Written as DNA, the CDR3 is TGTGCCAGCAGGGGGTTAGGGGACTCCTACAATGAGCAGTTCTTC. This sequence encodes CASRGLGDSYNEQFF.

This chain joins TRBV1 and TRBJ2-7; the table calls TRBD2, which could not be checked here. TRBV1 is an annotated pseudogene. This CDR3 spans 15 amino acids. CDR3 in amino acids: CTSSQDPARMEEQYF. The CDR3 nucleotides are TGCACCAGCAGCCAAGATCCAGCTAGGATGGAAGAGCAGTACTTC.

V and J are TRBV2 and TRBJ2-5, with D possibly TRBD2 on 6 matching bases. Germline V gives CDR1 SNHLY, CDR2 FYNNEI. This CDR3 has 15 residues. V lost 8 bases to trimming and J lost 1 base, with 17 bases between them. The CDR3 region is CASRLRRGIQETQYF. The CDR3 DNA reads TGTGCCAGCCGACTCCGCCGGGGGATCCAAGAGACCCAGTACTTC.